This T cell receptor (beta chain) was recovered during a study of T cell repertoires in cytomegalovirus infection (dated by TCRdb to between 2018 and 2021). Notes on the research overall: The HLA type of each donor mattered for the analysis, because public TCR beta signatures pointed to carriage of CMV infection along with the matching HLA type.

The sequencer was an Illumina HiSeq 1500. TCRdb reran the public reads through fastp at Q25 and MiXCR, keeping productive beta chains. Duplicate CDR3 protein sequences are folded into a single record with the most common DNA and genes. Present in this sample are 560,000 or so distinct CDR3 sequences, 16% of which were seen just once. Of the sample, 20% to 30% is held by the ten largest clones. What the authors observed across the whole study: The ex vivo response was dominated by HLA-C-restricted CMV-specific TCR beta clonotypes, and the single most frequent clonotype in two of eight donors was supplied by these HLA-C-restricted clonotypes. Carriers of CMV infection plus the relevant HLA type were discriminated by the cumulative frequency of public TCR beta family members in the study cohort and in an independent roughly 340-donor cohort.

Points on this clonotype: Its antigen is still unknown. No much larger clone is present one base from it, and per-base qualities are unavailable.

V is clipped by 2 bases and J by 5 bases, and the sequence between their germline boundaries is 10 bases long. The CDR3 covers 15 residues, taking in both the cysteine and the phenylalanine. The entry retains the CDR3 DNA only, 45 bases that are in frame from base 1. CDR1 MNHNY and CDR2 SVGAGI were looked up in the germline V gene (reference sequence). The sequence is built from TRBV6-6 and TRBJ1-6, with the D gene uncertain. Specimen: CD8+ T cells from PBMCs. The TCR originated in a human donor in good health (CMV status not recorded). Some clones in this sample may be carry-over from other donors' samples. The bases are TGTGCCAGCAGTTACGAGGGTTCTGATAATTCACCCCTCCACTTT. Its product reads: CASSYEGSDNSPLHF.